The text below deals with one T cell receptor beta chain. Its antigen is not known. A read error may be the cause here, since a much bigger clone is one base away. This sample is drawn from a study of molecular identifiers for immune sequencing clone quantification. Study findings and constraints: The study found clones above 20 RNA copies held over 98% of effector molecules and under 1% in naive cells.

The sorting of naive CD8 T cells used the CD8+CD4-CCR7+CD45RA+ phenotype. V gave up 6 bases and J gave up 4 bases, with 17 bases separating them. This CDR3 comprises 14 residues. Germline CDR1 is SQVTM and CDR2 is ANQGSEA. Preparation methods for the bulk TCR libraries were those previously described, with listed TCR primers. Using its own MiXCR run on the PCR reads, TCRdb lists one record per CDR3 protein. The sample yields roughly 100,000 distinct CDR3 sequences, under 40% seen once. This chain uses TRBV29-1 with TRBJ2-3; weak D call: TRBD1 (6 bases). Sequenced sample: naive CD8+ T cells from blood, with Jurkat cell RNA spiked in. Indicated subset: FACS-sorted CD8+CD4-CCR7+CD45RA+ naive T cells. This sequence was found in a human donor in good health. Some libraries in this study had Jurkat cell RNA spiked in. CDR3 residues: CSVKQGTLADTQYF. CDR3 sequence (DNA): TGCAGCGTCAAACAGGGAACGCTTGCAGATACGCAGTATTTT.